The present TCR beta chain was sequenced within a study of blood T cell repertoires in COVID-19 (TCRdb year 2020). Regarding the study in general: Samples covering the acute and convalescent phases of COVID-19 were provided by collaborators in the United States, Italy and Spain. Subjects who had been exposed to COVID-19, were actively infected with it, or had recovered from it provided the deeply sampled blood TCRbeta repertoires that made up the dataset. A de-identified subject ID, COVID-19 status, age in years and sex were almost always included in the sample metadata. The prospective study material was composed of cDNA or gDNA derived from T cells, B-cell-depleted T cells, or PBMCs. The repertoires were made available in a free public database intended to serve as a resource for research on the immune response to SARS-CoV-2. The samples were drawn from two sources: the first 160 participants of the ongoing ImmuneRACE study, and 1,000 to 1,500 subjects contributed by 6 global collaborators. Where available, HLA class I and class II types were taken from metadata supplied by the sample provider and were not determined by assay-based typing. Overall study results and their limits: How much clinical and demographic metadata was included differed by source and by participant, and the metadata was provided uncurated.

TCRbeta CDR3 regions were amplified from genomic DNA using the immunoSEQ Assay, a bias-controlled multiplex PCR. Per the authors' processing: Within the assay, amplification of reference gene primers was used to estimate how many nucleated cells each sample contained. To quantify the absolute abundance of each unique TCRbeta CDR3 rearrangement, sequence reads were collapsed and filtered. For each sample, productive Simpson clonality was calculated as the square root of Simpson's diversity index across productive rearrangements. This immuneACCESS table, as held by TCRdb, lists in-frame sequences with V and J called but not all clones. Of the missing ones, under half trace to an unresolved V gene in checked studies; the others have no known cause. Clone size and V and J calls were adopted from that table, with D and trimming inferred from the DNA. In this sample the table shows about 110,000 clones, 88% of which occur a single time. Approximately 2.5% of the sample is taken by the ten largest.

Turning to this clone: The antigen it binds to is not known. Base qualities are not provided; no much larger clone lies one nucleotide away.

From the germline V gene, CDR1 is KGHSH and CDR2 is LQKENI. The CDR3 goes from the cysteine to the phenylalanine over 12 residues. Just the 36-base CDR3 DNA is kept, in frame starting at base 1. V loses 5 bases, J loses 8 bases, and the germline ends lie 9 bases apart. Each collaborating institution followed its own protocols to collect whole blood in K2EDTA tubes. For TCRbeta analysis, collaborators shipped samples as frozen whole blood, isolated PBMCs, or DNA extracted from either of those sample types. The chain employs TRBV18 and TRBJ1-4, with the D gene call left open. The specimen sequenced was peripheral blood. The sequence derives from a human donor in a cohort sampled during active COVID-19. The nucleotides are TGTGCCAGCTCAGGGGAGCGGGAAAAACTGTTTTTT. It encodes CASSGEREKLFF.